The 23 T cell receptor beta chains listed next were all sequenced from one sample in a study of T cells after yellow fever vaccination. TCRdb analysed the 5' RACE reads with MiXCR anew, one entry per CDR3 protein. The repertoire holds about 4,600 distinct CDR3 sequences, with less than 4.5% as singletons. This specimen was PBMCs, either bulk or a sorted T-cell subset (CD4+, CD8+, memory, or dextramer-sorted; not recorded which), taken 15 days after the yellow fever booster vaccination. These TCRs come from a young man who received the YFV17D yellow fever vaccine.

In this sample, this clonotype turned up many times. This chain uses TRBV10-3 with TRBJ2-2; 11 bases map to TRBD1. This CDR3 contains 18 residues. The V segment lost 3 bases and the J segment 7 bases; nucleotides outside the gene matches: 13. Germline V lookup: CDR1 ENHRY, CDR2 SYGVKD. For the CDR3, the DNA is TGTGCCATCAGTGACATGCGGGACAGGGGGATGAATGGCGGGGAGCTGTTTTTT. Amino acid sequence: CAISDMRDRGMNGGELFF.

In this sample, this clonotype turned up many times. The V gene is TRBV7-8, the J gene TRBJ2-5; 11 bases map to TRBD1. This CDR3 comprises 16 residues. CDR1 and CDR2 (germline): SGHVS, FQNEAQ. Trimming at V came to 4 bases and at J to 5 bases, leaving 9 bases not matched to a gene. The chain's CDR3 is CASSYTGTGGQETQYF. CDR3 nucleotide sequence: TGTGCCAGCAGCTACACCGGGACAGGGGGTCAGGAGACCCAGTACTTC.

This clonotype was found many times. This rearrangement joins TRBV12-3 or TRBV12-4 to TRBJ2-7; D unresolved. The ends were cut back, 3 bases at V and 3 bases at J, with 9 bases in the middle. This CDR3 comprises 13 residues. CDR3 in DNA: TGTGCCAGCAGTTTGGGCTTACACTACGAGCAGTACTTC. Encoded protein: CASSLGLHYEQYF.

This clonotype was detected many times. The rearrangement joins TRBV3-1 to TRBJ2-7, with D unclear. The CDR3 is 16 residues long. In germline, CDR1 is LGHDT, CDR2 YNNKEL (reference sequence). Trimming shortened V by 1 base and J by 5 bases, and 18 bases separated the two germline ends. CDR3 residues: CASSQVLNNVADEQYF. The CDR3 DNA reads as TGTGCCAGCAGCCAAGTTCTGAATAACGTGGCTGACGAGCAGTACTTC.

There are many counts of this clonotype. V and J are TRBV6-5 and TRBJ2-7; 7 bases match TRBD2. The CDR3 has 17 residues. Germline lookup yields CDR1 MNHEY and CDR2 SVGAGI. After removal of 3 bases from V and 2 bases from J, the junction contained 13 bases not matched to a gene. CDR3: CASSYRVGSGNTYEQYF. DNA of the CDR3: TGTGCCAGCAGTTATCGAGTTGGGAGCGGGAACACCTACGAGCAGTACTTC.

This clonotype was seen at least ten times. The chain links TRBV27 to TRBJ1-1, with TRBD1 identical over 12 bases. With 5 bases clipped from V and 6 bases from J, the junction kept 19 bases outside the gene matches. The CDR3 is 19 amino acids. Germline CDR1 MNHEY, CDR2 SMNVEV (reference sequence). CDR3 in DNA: TGTGCCAGCAGTCTCACCGGGACAGGGGGCCGGGGCGCCTCCCCTGAAGCTTTCTTT. It specifies CASSLTGTGGRGASPEAFF.

This clonotype was observed at least ten times. V is TRBV15 and J is TRBJ2-3; D not certain. The CDR3 is 10 residues long. V shed 10 bases and J shed 6 bases, with 8 bases lying between them. Germline V gives CDR1 LNHNV, CDR2 YYDKDF (reference sequence). The CDR3, as DNA: TGTGCCAACCTCAGCGATACGCAGTATTTT. Its protein product is CANLSDTQYF.

This clonotype has a count of ten or more. This sequence joins TRBV19 and TRBJ2-1, with D unclear. Per germline, CDR1 LNHDA and CDR2 SQIVND (reference sequence). V lost 7 bases and J lost 5, with 12 bases in between. This CDR3 is 13 amino acids long. CDR3 sequence reads: CASTSDGHNEQFF. The CDR3 nucleotides are TGTGCCAGTACCTCGGACGGTCACAATGAGCAGTTCTTC.

This clonotype was recorded at least ten times. This rearrangement joins TRBV4-3 to TRBJ2-6; D uncertain. The germline V gene has CDR1 LGHNA and CDR2 YSLEER. Trimming stripped 4 bases from V and 1 base from J, with 5 bases between. This CDR3 region has 14 residues. The CDR3 DNA sequence: TGCGCCAGCAGCCCCAAATCTGGGGCCAACGTCCTGACTTTC. It specifies CASSPKSGANVLTF.

In its sample, this clonotype was seen many times. The chain uses TRBV25-1 and TRBJ2-6; no firm D call. Trimming removed 7 bases from V and 2 bases from J, with 24 bases in between. This CDR3 has 19 amino acids. In germline, CDR1 is MGHDK, CDR2 SYGVNS. The CDR3 protein is CASIGRVLGYGPGANVLTF. In DNA, the CDR3 is TGTGCCAGCATTGGACGGGTCCTAGGGTATGGCCCTGGGGCCAACGTCCTGACTTTC.

This clonotype was detected many times. The CDR3 sequence: CASTEYGPLNEQYF. The CDR3 DNA reads TGTGCCAGCACCGAGTACGGGCCCCTCAACGAGCAGTACTTC. J is TRBJ2-7 and V is TRBV2; D is uncertain. Germline V gives CDR1 SNHLY, CDR2 FYNNEI. The length of the CDR3 is 14 residues. The V end was cut by 7 bases, the J end by 5 bases, with 18 bases between.

This clonotype was detected ten times or more. The V gene is TRBV29-1, the J gene TRBJ2-1; 13 bases are a match to TRBD2. The germline CDR1 and CDR2 sequences are SQVTM and ANQGSEA. Germline trimming cut 3 bases from V and 8 bases from J; bases unmatched to any gene: 4. CDR3 size: 14 residues. For the CDR3, the DNA is TGCAGCGTTGAGACTAGCGGGGGGAGCTATGAGCAGTTCTTC. Encoded protein: CSVETSGGSYEQFF.

The table lists this clonotype with many counts. The chain uses TRBV6-2 or TRBV6-3 and TRBJ2-7, with D tentatively TRBD1 (5 bases). Germline V lookup: CDR1 MNHEY, CDR2 SVGEGT. The length of the CDR3 is 12 residues. V lost 6 bases to trimming and J lost 3 bases, with 9 bases between them. CDR3: CASSPRGYEQYF. The CDR3 DNA follows: TGTGCCAGCAGCCCAAGGGGCTACGAGCAGTACTTC.

This clonotype has at least ten counts. V gene TRBV6-5 combines with J gene TRBJ2-1; D perhaps matches TRBD2 (6 bases). The germline CDR1 and CDR2 sequences are MNHEY and SVGAGI. This CDR3 has 17 residues. V was cut by 2 bases and J by 5 bases, with 19 bases left in between. CDR3 in DNA: TGTGCCAGCAGTTACACACTCCCGCGGGACTTCCACAATGAGCAGTTCTTC. As protein: CASSYTLPRDFHNEQFF.

This clonotype was observed many times. One junction end disagrees with the germline gene, perhaps due to a read error. The V and J genes are TRBV12-3 or TRBV12-4 and TRBJ1-6; no clear D gene. CDR3 length: 11 residues. The DNA for the CDR3 is TGTGCCAGCAGCTTAGATTCACCCCTCCACTTT. Amino acid sequence: CASSLDSPLHF.

This clonotype was observed many times. This rearrangement joins TRBV7-2 to TRBJ2-7, with D possibly being TRBD2 (7 bases). Per the germline V gene, CDR1 is SGHTA and CDR2 is FQGNSA. The CDR3 is 18 amino acids. Trimming stripped 6 bases from V and 0 bases from J, with 24 bases between. The CDR3 here is CASSFIKTGRGISYEQYF. DNA for the CDR3: TGTGCCAGCAGTTTTATAAAAACTGGGAGGGGGATCTCCTACGAGCAGTACTTC.

This clonotype was found many times. V is TRBV3-1 and J is TRBJ2-2; the D is unclear. Germline V gives CDR1 LGHDT, CDR2 YNNKEL (reference sequence). The CDR3 is 14 amino acids. The germline V and J ends were trimmed by 6 bases and 2 bases, with 10 bases remaining between them. The CDR3 protein is CASSPGPNTGELFF. CDR3 coding DNA: TGTGCCAGCAGTCCCGGACCCAACACCGGGGAGCTGTTTTTT.

The table lists this clonotype with many counts. This sequence joins TRBV27 and TRBJ2-1; 10 bases map to TRBD2. Germline assignment: CDR1 MNHEY and CDR2 SMNVEV (reference sequence). The CDR3 spans 15 residues. V lost 1 base to trimming and J lost 8 bases; unmatched junction nucleotides: 5. DNA of the CDR3: TGTGCCAGCAGTTTATTTTTAGCGGGAGGCCATGAGCAGTTCTTC. Translating it yields CASSLFLAGGHEQFF.

This clonotype was recorded many times. This chain connects TRBV20-1 to TRBJ2-3, with 13 nucleotides matching TRBD2. V was pared by 6 bases and J by 1 base, with 10 bases of the junction left unmatched. CDR3 size: 17 residues. CDR1 is DFQATT, CDR2 SNEGSKA, per germline (reference sequence). CDR3 bases: TGCAGTGCGACTAGACTAGCGGGAGGATGGGGCACAGATACGCAGTATTTT. Translating gives CSATRLAGGWGTDTQYF.

The V call is TRBV7-2, the J call TRBJ1-2, with 7 bases that match TRBD1. The V gene end was trimmed by 1 base and the J gene end by 3 bases; junction bases not matched to a gene: 2. Germline-derived CDR1 and CDR2 are SGHTA and FQGNSA. This CDR3 has 14 residues. The CDR3 coding sequence is TGTGCCAGCAGCTTAGGCGGGACAGACTATGGCTACACCTTC. This sequence encodes CASSLGGTDYGYTF.

The sample holds many counts of this clonotype. The chain combines TRBV10-2 with TRBJ1-5; D unclear. Trimming took 3 bases from V and 5 from J, leaving 5 bases between them. CDR3 length equals 12 residues. Germline CDR1 WSHSY, CDR2 SAAADI. CDR3 loop: CASSDLYQPQHF. Here the CDR3 DNA reads TGCGCCAGCAGTGATCTGTATCAGCCCCAGCATTTT.

Many counts were recorded for this clonotype. V gene TRBV5-1 combines with J gene TRBJ2-1; 9 bases are a match to TRBD1. V trimming: 0 bases; J trimming: 4 bases; junction bases outside the gene matches: 8. CDR3 size: 17 residues. Germline-derived CDR1 and CDR2 are SGHRS and YFSETQ. The CDR3 bases are TGCGCCAGCAGCTTGGACAGGGGGCCCCGGAAATACAATGAGCAGTTCTTC. Residues: CASSLDRGPRKYNEQFF. Full variable domain (rest looked up from reference TRBV5-1 and TRBJ2-1): KAGVTQTPRYLIKTRGQQVTLSCSPISGHRSVSWYQQTPGQGLQFLFEYFSETQRNKGNFPGRFSGRQFSNSRSEMNVSTLELGDSALYLCASSLDRGPRKYNEQFFGPGTRLTVL.

By sample fraction, this clonotype is medium-sized (0.01 to 0.1%). V is TRBV5-1 and J is TRBJ2-7; D perhaps matches TRBD2 (5 bases). The V end was cut by 2 bases, the J end by 9 bases, with 15 bases between. The CDR3 loop spans 13 amino acids. Germline V CDR1 and CDR2: SGHRS, YFSETQ. The CDR3 reads CASSLTSGDWQYF. The CDR3 nucleotides are TGCGCCAGCAGCTTAACTAGTGGCGATTGGCAGTACTTC.